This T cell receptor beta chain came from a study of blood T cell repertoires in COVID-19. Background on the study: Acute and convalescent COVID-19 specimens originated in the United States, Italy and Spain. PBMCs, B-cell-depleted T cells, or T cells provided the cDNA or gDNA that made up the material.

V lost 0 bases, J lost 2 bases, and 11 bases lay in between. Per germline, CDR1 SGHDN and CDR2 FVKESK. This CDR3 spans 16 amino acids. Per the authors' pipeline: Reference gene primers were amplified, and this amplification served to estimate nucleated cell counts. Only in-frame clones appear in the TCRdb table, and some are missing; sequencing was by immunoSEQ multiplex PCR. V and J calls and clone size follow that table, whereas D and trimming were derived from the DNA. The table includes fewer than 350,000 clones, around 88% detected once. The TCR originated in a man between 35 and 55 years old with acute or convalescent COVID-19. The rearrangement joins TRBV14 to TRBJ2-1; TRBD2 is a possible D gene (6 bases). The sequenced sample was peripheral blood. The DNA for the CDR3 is TGTGCCAGCAGCCAAGAGAGCGGGCAGCCCTACAATGAGCAGTTCTTC. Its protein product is CASSQESGQPYNEQFF.